Listed here are 22 T cell receptor beta chains from one sample, sequenced in a study of vaccination effects on CD4 cells after COVID-19. No antigen is known for these receptors. After expansion with viral peptide pools in the ViraFEST assay, antigen-specific CD4+ T cells were sequenced. When more than 9 days of culture had elapsed, CD4+ T cells were isolated. Participants were vaccinated with two doses of either the BNT162b2 or mRNA-1273 vaccine. Sequencing used immunoSEQ multiplex PCR; TCRdb keeps in-frame clones, though not all of them. The table shows around 81,000 clones, with over 70% occurring only once. This specimen consisted of CD4+ T cells from PBMCs cultured with HCoV-OC43 spike peptides, obtained after COVID-19 vaccination. Subset here: HCoV-OC43 spike overlapping peptide pool stimulation. These TCRs come from a human donor who received a COVID-19 vaccine.

This chain joins TRBV6-5 and TRBJ1-2, with a tentative D call TRBD1 (5 bases). CDR3 length: 14 residues. V was trimmed by 6 bases and J by 0 bases, leaving 11 bases between them. Looked up from germline, CDR1 is MNHEY and CDR2 is SVGAGI. CDR3 sequence: CASRTAQTNYGYTF. The CDR3, as DNA: TGTGCCAGCAGGACAGCACAAACTAACTATGGCTACACCTTC.

This clone showed up just once. CDR3 residues: CASSLAGSYEQYV. The DNA of the CDR3 is TGTGCCAGCAGCTTGGCGGGCAGCTACGAGCAGTACGTC. The rearrangement joins TRBV5-6 to TRBJ2-7; D not certain. The CDR3 contains 13 residues. V was pared by 0 bases and J by 3 bases, with 7 bases between. Germline CDR1 SGHDT, CDR2 YYEEEE.

The chain links TRBV5-1 to TRBJ2-5; 9 bases line up with TRBD1. The CDR3 spans 14 residues. Germline CDR1 is SGHRS and CDR2 is YFSETQ. V shed 4 bases and J 2 bases; nucleotides not matched to a gene: 3. CDR3: CASSQGTGQETQYF. In nucleotides, the CDR3 is TGCGCCAGCAGCCAAGGGACAGGGCAAGAGACCCAGTACTTC.

This clone is a singleton in its sample. The chain links TRBV23-1 to TRBJ2-7; 7 bases agree with TRBD1. TRBV23-1 is reported as an ORF; its role is uncertain. J lost 2 bases, V lost 3 bases, and 10 bases had no gene match. CDR3 size: 16 residues. The CDR3 coding sequence is TGCGCCAGCAGTCATCCAGCCGGGACAGCCCCCTACGAGCAGTACGTC. It is translated as CASSHPAGTAPYEQYV.

V gene TRBV9 combines with J gene TRBJ1-6; no definite D call. The CDR3 runs to 13 residues. V gave up 1 base and J gave up 7 bases, with 6 bases separating them. Germline loops: CDR1 SGDLS, CDR2 YYNGEE. DNA for the CDR3: TGTGCCAGCAGCGTATCGGAAAATTCACCCCTCCACTTT. Amino acid sequence: CASSVSENSPLHF.

This chain joins TRBV12-5 and TRBJ2-4, with D uncertain. The ends were cut back, 4 bases at V and 5 bases at J, with 9 bases in the middle. This CDR3 is 13 amino acids long. The germline V gene encodes CDR1 LGHNT and CDR2 FRNRAP. The CDR3 sequence: CASGSPYENIQYF. In nucleotides, the CDR3 is TGTGCTAGTGGTTCCCCCTACGAAAACATTCAGTACTTC.

The chain employs TRBV12-5 and TRBJ1-4, with 8 bases identical to TRBD1. Losses at the gene ends were 6 bases for V and 3 bases for J; bases not matched to a gene: 3. This CDR3 is 14 amino acids long. Germline assignment: CDR1 LGHNT and CDR2 FRNRAP. CDR3 sequence: CASGQGQANEKLFF. CDR3 nucleotide sequence: TGTGCTAGTGGCCAGGGACAGGCTAATGAAAAACTGTTTTTT.

The chain joins TRBV18 to TRBJ2-1, with D possibly matching TRBD2 (5 bases). V dropped 2 bases and J dropped 0 bases, with 14 bases sitting between them. CDR3 length: 17 amino acids. CDR1 is KGHSH and CDR2 is LQKENI in the germline V gene. In nucleotides, the CDR3 is TGTGCCAGCTCACCAGGTACTTCGGGGAGCTCCTACAATGAGCAGTTCTTC. Translated, it gives CASSPGTSGSSYNEQFF.

This chain links TRBV7-7 with TRBJ2-5, with 8 bases that match TRBD2. Germline trimming cut 5 bases from V and 1 base from J; bases unmatched to any gene: 3. This CDR3 comprises 14 residues. The V gene's germline CDR1 is SSHAT and CDR2 FNYEAQ (reference sequence). CDR3 sequence (DNA): TGTGCCAGCAGCCCTGCGGGGGGCCAAGAGACCCAGTACTTC. This gives the protein CASSPAGGQETQYF.

V gene TRBV6-5 combines with J gene TRBJ1-2, with TRBD1 matching over 8 bases. The CDR3 is 12 residues long. V trimming: 4 bases; J trimming: 10 bases; junction bases outside the gene matches: 5. Per germline, CDR1 MNHEY and CDR2 SVGAGI. CDR3 sequence (DNA): TGTGCCAGCAGTTCTCCGACAGGGGACTACACCTTC. Amino acids: CASSSPTGDYTF.

The J gene is TRBJ2-1, the V gene TRBV6-1, with TRBD2 matching 11 bases. In germline, CDR1 is MNHNS, CDR2 SASEGT. CDR3 length: 15 amino acids. The V gene end was trimmed by 3 bases and the J gene end by 7 bases; junction bases not matched to a gene: 5. CDR3 in amino acids: CASSDPGLAENEQFF. As DNA, the CDR3 is TGTGCCAGCAGTGATCCGGGACTAGCGGAAAATGAGCAGTTCTTC.

The chain joins TRBV7-2 to TRBJ1-1, with D tentatively TRBD1 (5 bases). The ends were cut back, 5 bases at V and 2 bases at J, with 9 bases in the middle. The V gene's germline CDR1 is SGHTA and CDR2 FQGNSA. The CDR3 length is 13 residues. CDR3 in amino acids: CASSITGNTEAFF. The CDR3 nucleotides are TGTGCCAGCAGCATCACAGGAAACACTGAAGCTTTCTTT. The full variable domain, with the rest looked up from reference TRBV7-2 and TRBJ1-1, is GAGVSQSPSNKVTEKGKDVELRCDPISGHTALYWYRQSLGQGLEFLIYFQGNSAPDKSGLPSDRFSAERTGGSVSTLTIQRTQQEDSAVYLCASSITGNTEAFFGQGTRLTVV.

V gene TRBV9 combines with J gene TRBJ1-4; D ambiguous. Germline V lookup: CDR1 SGDLS, CDR2 YYNGEE. The length of the CDR3 is 14 residues. Trimming stripped 0 bases from V and 4 bases from J, with 7 bases between. The CDR3 DNA reads as TGTGCCAGCAGCGTAGGGCAGTTTAATGAAAAACTGTTTTTT. Its protein product is CASSVGQFNEKLFF.

The CDR3 here is CASSQGTANYGYTF. The CDR3 nucleotides are TGCGCCAGCAGCCAAGGGACTGCGAACTATGGCTACACCTTC. The chain joins TRBV5-1 to TRBJ1-2, with D possibly being TRBD1 (5 bases). Germline V lookup: CDR1 SGHRS, CDR2 YFSETQ. Between the trimmed V and J ends, which lost 4 bases and 2 bases, there was a span of 12 bases. CDR3 length: 14 amino acids.

Here the CDR3 reads CASSPTRGHIRETQYF. The CDR3 DNA is TGTGCCAGCAGCCCCACGCGGGGGCATATCCGAGAGACCCAGTACTTC. The gene calls are TRBV9 and TRBJ2-5; TRBD2 might be the D (7 bases). Germline CDR1 and CDR2: SGDLS and YYNGEE. Deletions cut 4 bases from V and 4 bases from J, with 20 bases between. The CDR3 spans 16 residues.

The V call is TRBV5-1, the J call TRBJ2-1; no reliable D call. The V end was cut by 0 bases, the J end by 5 bases, with 9 bases between. Germline V CDR1 and CDR2: SGHRS, YFSETQ. The CDR3 length is 14 residues. CDR3 loop: CASSLDTHNNEQFF. CDR3 bases: TGCGCCAGCAGCTTGGATACTCATAACAATGAGCAGTTCTTC.

This clone was seen only a few times. The chain uses TRBV6-1 and TRBJ2-3; D gene unclear. Trimming took off 2 bases at V and 2 bases at J, with 8 bases between the two ends. CDR1 and CDR2 from the germline V gene are MNHNS and SASEGT. CDR3 size: 14 residues. The CDR3 loop reads CASSESAHTDTQYF. The DNA for the CDR3 is TGTGCCAGCAGTGAATCGGCCCACACAGATACGCAGTATTTT.

This clone was seen only once. This sequence joins TRBV15 and TRBJ2-3; D ambiguous. Between the trimmed V and J ends, which lost 4 bases and 4 bases, there was a span of 6 bases. CDR1 is LNHNV and CDR2 is YYDKDF in the germline V gene (reference sequence). The CDR3 sequence is 12 residues long. CDR3 amino acids: CATSNYPDTQYF. As DNA, the CDR3 is TGTGCCACCAGCAATTATCCAGATACGCAGTATTTT. Full variable domain (outside the CDR3, taken from reference TRBV15 and TRBJ2-3): DAMVIQNPRYQVTQFGKPVTLSCSQTLNHNVMYWYQQKSSQAPKLLFHYYDKDFNNEADTPDNFQSRRPNTSFCFLDIRSPGLGDTAMYLCATSNYPDTQYFGPGTRLTVL.

The J gene is TRBJ1-2, the V gene TRBV18, with 9 bases that match TRBD1. J was trimmed by 6 bases and V by 3 bases; bases with no gene match: 11. The CDR3 is 16 residues long. Germline loops: CDR1 KGHSH, CDR2 LQKENI. The CDR3 loop reads CASSPTNTGQGDGYTF. For the CDR3, the DNA is TGTGCCAGCTCACCGACGAATACGGGACAGGGCGATGGCTACACCTTC.

The V call is TRBV5-8, the J call TRBJ2-5, with TRBD1 as a possible D gene (5 bases). Per germline, CDR1 SGHTS and CDR2 YDEGEE. Trimming cost V 3 bases and J 2 bases, with 14 bases left between them. The CDR3 spans 15 residues. CDR3 sequence: CASSSGFRDQETQYF. Here the CDR3 DNA reads TGTGCCAGCAGCTCGGGTTTCAGGGATCAAGAGACCCAGTACTTC.

The chain uses TRBV7-3 and TRBJ2-7; D might be TRBD2 (5 bases). The CDR3 covers 18 residues. V was pared by 2 bases and J by 6 bases, with 26 bases between. Germline V gene data show CDR1 as SGHTA and CDR2 as FQGTGA. The CDR3 DNA follows: TGTGCCAGCAGCTTACGCTTGGGCGGGCCAAGGAGGTCGTCCGAGCAGTACGTC. Translating it yields CASSLRLGGPRRSSEQYV.

This clone was counted once. The chain joins TRBV7-9 to TRBJ2-7, with D uncertain. The V gene's germline CDR1 is SEHNR and CDR2 FQNEAQ (reference sequence). This CDR3 has 11 residues. Trimming took off 5 bases at V and 0 bases at J, with 2 bases between the two ends. CDR3 residues: CASSVSYEQYV. CDR3 in DNA: TGTGCCAGCAGCGTCTCCTACGAGCAGTACGTC.